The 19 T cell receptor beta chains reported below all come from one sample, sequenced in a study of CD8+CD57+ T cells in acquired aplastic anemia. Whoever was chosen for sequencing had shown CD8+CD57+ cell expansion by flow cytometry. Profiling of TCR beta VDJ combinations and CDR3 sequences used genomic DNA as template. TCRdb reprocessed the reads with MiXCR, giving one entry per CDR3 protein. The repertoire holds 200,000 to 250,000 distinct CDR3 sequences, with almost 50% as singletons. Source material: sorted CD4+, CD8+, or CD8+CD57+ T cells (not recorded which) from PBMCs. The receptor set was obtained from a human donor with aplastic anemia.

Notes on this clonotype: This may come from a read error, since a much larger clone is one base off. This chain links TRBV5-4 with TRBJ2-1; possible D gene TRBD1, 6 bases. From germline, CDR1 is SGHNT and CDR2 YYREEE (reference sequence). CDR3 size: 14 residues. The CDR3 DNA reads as TGTGCCAGCAGCTTAAAGAGTGGGGGCAATGAGCAGTCCTTC. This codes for CASSLKSGGNEQSF.

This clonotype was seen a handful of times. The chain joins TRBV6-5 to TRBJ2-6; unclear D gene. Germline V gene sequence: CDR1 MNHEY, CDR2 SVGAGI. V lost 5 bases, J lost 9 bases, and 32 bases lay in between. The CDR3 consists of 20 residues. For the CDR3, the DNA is TGTGCCAGCAGTAGCCGCCAGAGGACGCCTTCGATTTTCTTTGACAACGTCCTGACTTTC. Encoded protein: CASSSRQRTPSIFFDNVLTF.

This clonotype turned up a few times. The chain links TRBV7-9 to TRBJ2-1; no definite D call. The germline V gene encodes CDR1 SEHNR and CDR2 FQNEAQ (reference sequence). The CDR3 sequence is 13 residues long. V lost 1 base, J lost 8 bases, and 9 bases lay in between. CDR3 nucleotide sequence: TGTGCCAGCAGCTTAGAAGGCAGAGATGAGCAGTTCTTC. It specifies CASSLEGRDEQFF.

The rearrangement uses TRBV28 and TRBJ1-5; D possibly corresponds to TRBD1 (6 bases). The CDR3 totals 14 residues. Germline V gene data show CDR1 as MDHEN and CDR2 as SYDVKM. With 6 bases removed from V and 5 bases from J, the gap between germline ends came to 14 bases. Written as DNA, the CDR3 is TGTGCCAGCAGACCCGGGACATACGATCAGCCCCAGCATTTT. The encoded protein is CASRPGTYDQPQHF.

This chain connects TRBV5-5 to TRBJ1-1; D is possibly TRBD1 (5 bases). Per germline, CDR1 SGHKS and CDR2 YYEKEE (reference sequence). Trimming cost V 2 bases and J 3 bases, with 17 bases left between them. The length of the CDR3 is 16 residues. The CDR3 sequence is CASSFARGSWDTEAFF. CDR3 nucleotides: TGTGCCAGCAGCTTCGCCCGGGGGTCCTGGGACACTGAAGCTTTCTTT.

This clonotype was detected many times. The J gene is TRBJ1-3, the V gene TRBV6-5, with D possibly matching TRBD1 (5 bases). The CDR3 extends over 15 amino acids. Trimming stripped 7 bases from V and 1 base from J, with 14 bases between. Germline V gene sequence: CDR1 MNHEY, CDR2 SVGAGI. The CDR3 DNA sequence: TGTGCCAGCACCCGGGGGGGGACGTCTGGAAACACCATATATTTT. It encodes CASTRGGTSGNTIYF.

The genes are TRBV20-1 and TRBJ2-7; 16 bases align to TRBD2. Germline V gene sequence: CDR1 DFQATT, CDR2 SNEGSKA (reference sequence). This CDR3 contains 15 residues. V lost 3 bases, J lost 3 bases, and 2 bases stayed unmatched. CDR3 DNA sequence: TGCAGTGCTAGTGGGACTAGCGGGGGGGTCTACGAGCAGTACTTC. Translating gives CSASGTSGGVYEQYF.

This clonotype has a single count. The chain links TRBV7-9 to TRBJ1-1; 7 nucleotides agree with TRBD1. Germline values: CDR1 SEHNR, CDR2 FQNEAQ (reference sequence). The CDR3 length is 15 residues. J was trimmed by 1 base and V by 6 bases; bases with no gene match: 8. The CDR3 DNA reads TGTGCCAGCAGTTACTCGAGGACAGGGAACACTGAAGCTTTCTTT. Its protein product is CASSYSRTGNTEAFF.

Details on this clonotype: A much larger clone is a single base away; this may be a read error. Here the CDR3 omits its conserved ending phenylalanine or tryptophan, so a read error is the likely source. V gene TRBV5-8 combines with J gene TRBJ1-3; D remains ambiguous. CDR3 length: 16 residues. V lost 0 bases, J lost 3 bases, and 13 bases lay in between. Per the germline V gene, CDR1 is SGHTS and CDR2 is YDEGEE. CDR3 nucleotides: TGTGCCAGCAGCTTGGCCACAAGGGAAATTGGAAACACCATATATCTT. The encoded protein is CASSLATREIGNTIYL.

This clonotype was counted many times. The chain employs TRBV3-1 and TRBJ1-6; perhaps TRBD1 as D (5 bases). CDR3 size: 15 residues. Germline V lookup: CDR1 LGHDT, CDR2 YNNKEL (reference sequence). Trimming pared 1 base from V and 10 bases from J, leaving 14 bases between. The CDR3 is CASSQGGDGRSPLHF. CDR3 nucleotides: TGTGCCAGCAGCCAAGGGGGGGATGGACGGTCACCCCTCCACTTT.

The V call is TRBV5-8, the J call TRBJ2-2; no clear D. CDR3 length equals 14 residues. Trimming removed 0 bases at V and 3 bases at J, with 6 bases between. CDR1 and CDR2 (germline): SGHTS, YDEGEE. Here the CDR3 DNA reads TGTGCCAGCAGCTTGGAGCAGTACACCGGGGAGCTGTTTTTT. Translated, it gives CASSLEQYTGELFF.

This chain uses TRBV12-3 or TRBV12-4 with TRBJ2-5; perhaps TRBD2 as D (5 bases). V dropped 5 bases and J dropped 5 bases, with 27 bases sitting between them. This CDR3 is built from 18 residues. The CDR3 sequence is CASSEARGGLPRGETQYF. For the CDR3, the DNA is TGTGCCAGCAGTGAAGCCCGAGGCGGGCTTCCTCGAGGGGAGACCCAGTACTTC.

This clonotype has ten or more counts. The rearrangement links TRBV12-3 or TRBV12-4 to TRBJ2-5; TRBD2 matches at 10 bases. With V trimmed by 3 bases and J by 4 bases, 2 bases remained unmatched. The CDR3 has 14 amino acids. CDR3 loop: CASSLVAGGETQYF. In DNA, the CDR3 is TGTGCCAGCAGTTTGGTAGCGGGGGGAGAGACCCAGTACTTC.

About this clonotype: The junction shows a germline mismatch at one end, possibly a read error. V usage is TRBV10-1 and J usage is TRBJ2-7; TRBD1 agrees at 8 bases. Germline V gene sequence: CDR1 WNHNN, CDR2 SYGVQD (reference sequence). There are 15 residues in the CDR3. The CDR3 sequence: CASSPTTGEIYEQYF. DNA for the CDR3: TGTGCCAGCAGTCCCACGACAGGGGAGATATACGAGCAGTACTTC.

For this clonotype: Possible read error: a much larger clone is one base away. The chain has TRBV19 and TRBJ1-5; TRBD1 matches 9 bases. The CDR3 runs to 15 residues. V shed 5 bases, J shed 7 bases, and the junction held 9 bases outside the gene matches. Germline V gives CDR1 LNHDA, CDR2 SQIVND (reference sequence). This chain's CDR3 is CASSRTGALEQPQHF. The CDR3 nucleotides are TGTGCCAGTAGTCGGACAGGGGCCCTTGAGCAGCCCCAGCATTTT.

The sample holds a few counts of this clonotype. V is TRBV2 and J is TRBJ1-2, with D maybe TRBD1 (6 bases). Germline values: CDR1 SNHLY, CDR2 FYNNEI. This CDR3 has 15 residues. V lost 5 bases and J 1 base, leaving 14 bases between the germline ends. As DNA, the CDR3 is TGTGCCAGCAGTTTAGGGGGGGGGAGTAACTATGGCTACACCTTC. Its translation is CASSLGGGSNYGYTF. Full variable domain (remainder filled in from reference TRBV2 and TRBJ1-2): EPEVTQTPSHQVTQMGQEVILRCVPISNHLYFYWYRQILGQKVEFLVSFYNNEISEKSEIFDDQFSVERPDGSNFTLKIRSTKLEDSAMYFCASSLGGGSNYGYTFGSGTRLTVV.

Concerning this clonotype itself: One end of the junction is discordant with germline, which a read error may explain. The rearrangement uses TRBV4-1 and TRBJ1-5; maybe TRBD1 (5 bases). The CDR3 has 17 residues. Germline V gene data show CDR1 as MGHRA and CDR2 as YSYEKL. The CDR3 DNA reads TGCGCCGGCAGTCAAGATTGGGGCCAGGGACGTTATCAGCCCCAGCATTTT. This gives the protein CAGSQDWGQGRYQPQHF.

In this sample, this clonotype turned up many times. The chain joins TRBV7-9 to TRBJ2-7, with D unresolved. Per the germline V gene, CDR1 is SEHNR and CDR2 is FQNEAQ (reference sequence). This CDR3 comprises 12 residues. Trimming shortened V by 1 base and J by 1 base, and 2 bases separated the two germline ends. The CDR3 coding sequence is TGTGCCAGCAGCTTAGTGTCCTACGAGCAGTACTTC. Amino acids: CASSLVSYEQYF.

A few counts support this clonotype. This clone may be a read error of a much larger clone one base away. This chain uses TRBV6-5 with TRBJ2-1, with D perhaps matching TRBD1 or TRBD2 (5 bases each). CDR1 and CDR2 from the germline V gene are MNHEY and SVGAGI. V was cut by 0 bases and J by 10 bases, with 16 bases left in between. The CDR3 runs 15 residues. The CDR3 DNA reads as TGTGCCAGCAGTTACTCGAGGCAGGGAGACTACGAGCAGTTCTTC. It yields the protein CASSYSRQGDYEQFF.